The next 2 T cell receptor beta chains were all read from a single sample in a study of shared clonotypes between healthy human individuals. Data came from immunoSEQ multiplex PCR; TCRdb stores just in-frame clones and leaves some out. The data show about 1.5 million clones, 95% to 99% seen once. Sequenced sample: naive CD4+ T cells sorted from blood. Subset given: CD45RA+ positively selected. The receptor set was obtained from a young man in good health.

J is TRBJ2-2 and V is TRBV7-3; the D gene is possibly TRBD2 (5 bases). The CDR3 contains 15 residues. The V gene lost 6 bases and the J gene lost 0 bases, with 11 bases spanning the gap. CDR1 and CDR2 from the germline V gene are SGHTA and FQGTGA. The CDR3: CASSPRASNTGELFF. The DNA for the CDR3 is TGTGCCAGCAGTCCGCGGGCCTCGAACACCGGGGAGCTGTTTTTT. Full variable domain (missing parts from reference TRBV7-3 and TRBJ2-2): GAGVSQTPSNKVTEKGKYVELRCDPISGHTALYWYRQSLGQGPEFLIYFQGTGAADDSGLPNDRFFAVRPEGSVSTLKIQRTERGDSAVYLCASSPRASNTGELFFGEGSRLTVL.

With respect to this clone: Distinct nucleotide sequences in the sample also encode this CDR3. V gene TRBV5-1 combines with J gene TRBJ2-5; 13 bases agree with TRBD2. V trimming: 5 bases; J trimming: 5 bases; junction bases outside the gene matches: 6. Germline V gene lookup returns CDR1 SGHRS and CDR2 YFSETQ. This CDR3 contains 15 residues. DNA for the CDR3: TGCGCCAGCAGTTCAGGACTAGCGGGAGTGGAGACCCAGTACTTC. It specifies CASSSGLAGVETQYF.